The clone carrying this TCR beta chain was seen a handful of times. CDR1 and CDR2 (germline): DFQATT, SNEGSKA (reference sequence). V was trimmed by 3 bases and J by 8 bases, leaving 13 bases between them. This CDR3 is 13 amino acids long. The sample is drawn from a study of T-cell memory formation after mild COVID-19. TCRdb reanalysed the 5' RACE reads using MiXCR and keeps one entry per CDR3 protein. Of 300,000 to 350,000 distinct CDR3 sequences in the sample, roughly 15% were seen once. Sequencing used PBMCs or a T cell subset sorted from them (not recorded which). This chain uses TRBV20-1 with TRBJ1-4; a possible D gene is TRBD1 (5 bases). The clonotype was recovered from a man between 18 and 29 years old who had mild COVID-19 (a few samples of this study predate the infection). Cell type and time point are not known. CDR3 in DNA: TGCAGTGCTAGCGGTGGGGACGGGGAAAAACTGTTTTTT. Its protein is CSASGGDGEKLFF.